The source of this T cell receptor beta chain is a study of T cell changes during pregnancy in multiple sclerosis. Data came from immunoSEQ multiplex PCR; TCRdb stores just in-frame clones and leaves some out. The sample records just under 65,000 clones, about 96% being singletons. The V gene end was trimmed by 4 bases and the J gene end by 6 bases; junction bases not matched to a gene: 0. This CDR3 region has 12 residues. CDR1 ENHRY and CDR2 SYGVKD come from the germline V gene. The receptor was derived from a female donor with multiple sclerosis, enrolled in a pregnancy study. The V gene is TRBV10-3, the J gene TRBJ1-2, with 9 bases that match TRBD1. The source material was CD8+ T cells from peripheral blood mononuclear cells, sampled after pregnancy. DNA for the CDR3: TGTGCCATCAGTGGGACAGGGGATGGCTACACCTTC. It is translated as CAISGTGDGYTF.